The rows below give T cell receptor beta chains drawn from one sample of a study of shared clonotypes between healthy human individuals. Clones were read by immunoSEQ multiplex PCR, and TCRdb kept only the in-frame ones, dropping some. The table has 550,000 to 650,000 clones, roughly 96% seen once. Sequenced material: naive CD8+ T cells sorted from blood. The receptors were gathered from a woman aged 25 to 39 in good health. Both conserved end residues are part of each CDR3. The D gene is left open where the match is weak.

TRBV28	NA	TRBJ1-2	CASSLIRDIGHYGYTF
TRBV7-9	NA	TRBJ2-7	CASSLTSVGYEQYF
TRBV4-2	NA	TRBJ2-5	CASSQILQEAQYF
TRBV7-9	NA	TRBJ2-2	CASSLRDANTGELFF
TRBV27	NA	TRBJ1-2	CASSPSENYGYTF
TRBV28	NA	TRBJ2-7	CASSLSPGLNTYEQYF
TRBV7-9	NA	TRBJ2-7	CASSLANGRHYEQYF
TRBV7-9	NA	TRBJ1-5	CASSYSGAAQPQHF
TRBV10-2	NA	TRBJ1-2	CASSESRGEAYGYTF
TRBV9	TRBD2	TRBJ2-7	CASSAGTTSYEQYF
TRBV7-9	TRBD2	TRBJ2-3	CASSLVAGADTQYF
TRBV27	NA	TRBJ1-1	CASSVTRNTEAFF
TRBV27	NA	TRBJ1-5	CASRQGNQPQHF
TRBV27	TRBD2	TRBJ2-1	CASRNSGRARVEQFF
TRBV29-1	TRBD2	TRBJ2-1	CSVERGLAGNEQFF
TRBV2	TRBD2	TRBJ2-7	CASRTSAYSYEQYF
TRBV2	NA	TRBJ2-5	CASSDPDNQETQYF
TRBV29-1	TRBD1	TRBJ1-1	CSGGQQNTEAFF
TRBV2	TRBD1	TRBJ2-7	CASDRGTVTYEQYF
TRBV5-6	TRBD2	TRBJ2-7	CASSFGLAGYEQYF
TRBV6-1	NA	TRBJ2-7	CASSALWGRELSYEQYF
TRBV7-9	NA	TRBJ2-5	CASSLEEAGETQYF
TRBV6-4	NA	TRBJ2-3	CASSVLEGATDTQYF
TRBV13	NA	TRBJ2-2	CASNPGPMTGELFF
TRBV5-5	TRBD1	TRBJ2-5	CASSLRDRDEETQYF
TRBV9	NA	TRBJ1-3	CASSVDRDGNTIYF
TRBV9	TRBD2	TRBJ2-1	CASSGPGLAGGEQFF
TRBV5-4	NA	TRBJ2-2	CASSLPPGAMTGELFF